The clone carrying this T cell receptor beta chain was observed at least ten times. Antigen unknown. This entry comes from a study of blood T cells in healthy people across ages. Whole-study findings and limits: Strong correlation was found linking TCR beta diversity to naive T cell percentage.

Whenever a sample was processed, at least 6.5 million PBMCs were isolated. Germline loops: CDR1 SNHLY, CDR2 FYNNEI. V dropped 4 bases and J dropped 4 bases, with 24 bases sitting between them. The CDR3 contains 18 residues. It was with a sample-barcoded 5' primer and a J-beta primer mix that a second PCR of roughly 7 to 11 cycles was run. All cDNA molecules were each tagged by a template-switch adaptor with 12 random nucleotides. The yield of each sample was at least 2.5 million CDR3-containing paired-end reads. TCRdb analysed the 5' RACE reads with MiXCR anew, one entry per CDR3 protein. The table has 790,000 or so distinct CDR3 sequences, just over 55% seen once.

The rearrangement uses TRBV2 and TRBJ2-3; D may be TRBD1 or TRBD2 (5 bases each). The receptor was derived from a man aged 35 to 55 in good health. The sample comprised blood. The CDR3 region has the DNA TGTGCCAGCAGTGTTCTTTCCCGTGTATCGGGGCGCGCAGATACGCAGTATTTT. Amino acid sequence: CASSVLSRVSGRADTQYF.